The following is a TCR beta chain sequence with its context. RNA extraction was followed by reverse transcription into cDNA, which acted as the sequencing template. Sequencing was performed with immunoSEQ multiplex PCR; in TCRdb, only in-frame clones are kept and a portion is missing. This repertoire shows some 98,000 clones, around 55% found once; its top ten account for roughly 15%. This entry belongs to a study of CD8+ T cells in alopecia areata. Study context: Treated patients received oral tofacitinib, 5 to 10 mg twice daily. Dosing spanned 6 to 18 months on tofacitinib, then 6 months off drug. Affected scalp percentage set treated patients' severity scores.

Noted treatment: oral pan-JAK inhibitor, 5-10 mg twice daily. Researchers took lesional scalp punch biopsies and peripheral blood from people who were alopecia areata patients. Sample: CD8+ T cells sorted from blood, taken at week 4, from a patient treated with tofacitinib. This TCR was sampled from a human donor with alopecia areata.

The CDR3 DNA reads TGCGCCAGCAGCTTAAGCTCAGATACGCAGTATTTT. It codes for CASSLSSDTQYF. The V call is TRBV5-1, the J call TRBJ2-3; D is undetermined. Germline lookup yields CDR1 SGHRS and CDR2 YFSETQ. There are 12 residues in the CDR3. Trimming removed 2 bases from V and 4 bases from J, with 5 bases in between. Variable domain in full (rest from reference TRBV5-1 and TRBJ2-3): KAGVTQTPRYLIKTRGQQVTLSCSPISGHRSVSWYQQTPGQGLQFLFEYFSETQRNKGNFPGRFSGRQFSNSRSEMNVSTLELGDSALYLCASSLSSDTQYFGPGTRLTVL.